The 19 T cell receptor beta chains below come from one sample, sequenced in a study of T cell clonality in common variable immunodeficiency. TCRdb's copy holds only in-frame clones and misses some; the assay was immunoSEQ multiplex PCR. Altogether around 50,000 clones were found in the sample, and no singletons occur. The sample consisted of peripheral blood mononuclear cells. The receptor set was obtained from a person between 18 and 75 years old in good health.

This clone was picked up many times. The read gets to within 3 residues of the CDR3 end, and the germline J gene fills in the rest. The chain links TRBV19 to TRBJ2-1; D ambiguous. Per germline, CDR1 LNHDA and CDR2 SQIVND (reference sequence). The ends were cut back, 5 bases at V and 7 bases at J, with 12 bases in the middle. The CDR3 extends over 13 amino acids. The CDR3 here is CASSLAQRNEQFF. The sequenced part of the CDR3 DNA is TGTGCCAGTAGTTTGGCCCAAAGGAATGAG.

As regards this clone: The read ends 3 residues shy of where the CDR3 ends; the end is completed using the germline J gene. The chain combines TRBV2 with TRBJ2-3, with D perhaps matching TRBD1 (7 bases). The V and J ends lost 11 bases and 4 bases respectively, with 19 bases between them. The germline CDR1 and CDR2 sequences are SNHLY and FYNNEI. The CDR3 runs to 14 residues. The CDR3 DNA, read in part, is TGTGCCCACTTATCAGGGGGGTCCGCAGATACG. This translates into CAHLSGGSADT. The complete CDR3 reads CAHLSGGSADTQYF.

At least ten counts were recorded for this clone. The read finishes 3 residues shy of the CDR3 end, and the germline J gene is used to complete it. V usage is TRBV7-3 and J usage is TRBJ2-2; TRBD2 might be the D (6 bases). The CDR3 is made up of 18 amino acids. Trimming took 6 bases from V and 0 from J, leaving 20 bases between them. Germline CDR1 and CDR2: SGHTA and FQGTGA. CDR3: CASSRNPLAVANTGELFF. The DNA read from the CDR3 is TGTGCCAGCAGTAGGAACCCACTAGCAGTCGCGAACACCGGGGAG.

This clone was counted at least ten times. The read is 3 residues too short to cover the CDR3 end, so that end is filled in from the germline J gene. The chain is built from TRBV12-3 or TRBV12-4 and TRBJ2-2; D is unclear. The CDR3 is made up of 12 amino acids. V was shortened by 10 bases and J by 3 bases, with 9 bases between the two germline ends. CDR3 bases read: TGTGCCACCACACCTGACACCGGGGAG. Amino acids: CATTPDTGE. The full CDR3 sequence reads CATTPDTGELFF.

This clone was detected many times. The CDR3 goes on 3 residues after the read ends, and that part is filled in from the germline J gene. V usage is TRBV24-1 and J usage is TRBJ1-5; D call uncertain. The germline V and J ends were trimmed by 7 bases and 7 bases, with 13 bases remaining between them. The CDR3 runs 13 residues. CDR1 and CDR2 (germline): KGHDR, SFDVKD. This chain's CDR3 is CATSRNFGQPQHF. The sequenced CDR3 bases are TGTGCCACCAGCAGGAATTTCGGCCAGCCC.

The sample holds many counts of this clone. Read sequence stops 3 residues before the CDR3 end, and the germline J gene provides the missing end. The chain is built from TRBV10-3 and TRBJ2-1; D is possibly TRBD2 (5 bases). Trimming took off 0 bases at V and 8 bases at J, with 5 bases between the two ends. The CDR3 totals 12 residues. Germline CDR1 reads ENHRY; CDR2 reads SYGVKD. CDR3 sequence reads: CAISESSDEQFF. The part of the CDR3 DNA that was read is TGTGCCATCAGTGAGTCTAGCGATGAG.

Remarks on this clone: The read ends 3 residues before the CDR3 terminus; that terminus is restored from the germline J gene. The rearrangement uses TRBV20-1 and TRBJ2-7, with D possibly TRBD1 on 5 matching bases. The V end lost 3 bases, the J end lost 6 bases, and 12 bases lay between the germline ends. The CDR3 has 12 residues. Germline V gene sequence: CDR1 DFQATT, CDR2 SNEGSKA (reference sequence). Incomplete CDR3 DNA: TGCAGTGCTAGGGACAATCATCCCGAG. Translation: CSARDNHPE. The CDR3, in full, reads CSARDNHPEQYF.

Comment on this clone: The DNA ends 3 residues before the CDR3 does, and the rest of the CDR3 is filled in from the germline J gene. The chain is built from TRBV7-2 and TRBJ2-1; 13 bases line up with TRBD2. The length of the CDR3 is 15 residues. In germline, CDR1 is SGHTA, CDR2 FQGNSA. J gave up 8 bases and V 6 bases, and 7 bases lay outside the gene matches. CDR3 sequence: CASSRTSGSFHEQFF. The DNA read from the CDR3 is TGTGCCAGCAGTCGGACTAGCGGGAGTTTCCATGAG.

This clone has ten or more counts. The read terminates 3 residues ahead of where the CDR3 ends, so the germline J gene completes it. This chain uses TRBV5-1 with TRBJ2-4; 7 nucleotides match TRBD1. The CDR3 has 14 residues. Per the germline V gene, CDR1 is SGHRS and CDR2 is YFSETQ. J was trimmed by 8 bases and V by 4 bases; bases with no gene match: 9. Partial CDR3 DNA: TGCGCCAGCAGCGGAACAGGGGACACAGACATT. Its protein product is CASSGTGDTDI. The complete CDR3 sequence is CASSGTGDTDIQYF.

This clone was found many times. Sequencing ends 3 residues short of the CDR3 end; the germline J gene provides the rest. This chain joins TRBV14 and TRBJ2-5, with TRBD2 matching 8 bases. Germline loops: CDR1 SGHDN, CDR2 FVKESK. V was clipped by 2 bases and J by 2 bases; unmatched bases: 16. The length of the CDR3 is 19 residues. The DNA read from the CDR3 is TGTGCCAGCAGCCAACGTCGTTCGCCGGGGACTAGAGTACAAGAGACC. It yields the protein CASSQRRSPGTRVQET. The whole CDR3 protein is CASSQRRSPGTRVQETQYF. Full variable domain (remainder filled in from reference TRBV14 and TRBJ2-5): EAGVTQFPSHSVIEKGQTVTLRCDPISGHDNLYWYRRVMGKEIKFLLHFVKESKQDESGMPNNRFLAERTGGTYSTLKVQPAELEDSGVYFCASSQRRSPGTRVQETQYFGPGTRLLVL.

This clone was seen ten or more times. The read gets to within 3 residues of the CDR3 end, and the germline J gene fills in the rest. The V call is TRBV19, the J call TRBJ2-1; D is possibly TRBD2 (5 bases). Germline V gene lookup returns CDR1 LNHDA and CDR2 SQIVND (reference sequence). The CDR3 runs to 16 residues. Trimming removed 6 bases at V and 0 bases at J, with 15 bases between. Partial CDR3 DNA: TGTGCCAGTAGGGGCCGAGGGCAGAGCTCCTACAATGAG. It is translated as CASRGRGQSSYNE. The complete CDR3 protein is CASRGRGQSSYNEQFF. The entire variable domain, with the rest obtained from reference TRBV19 and TRBJ2-1, is as follows: DGGITQSPKYLFRKEGQNVTLSCEQNLNHDAMYWYRQDPGQGLRLIYYSQIVNDFQKGDIAEGYSVSREKKESFPLTVTSAQKNPTAFYLCASRGRGQSSYNEQFFGPGTRLTVL.

This clone was observed at least ten times. Read coverage stops 3 residues before the CDR3 terminus; the germline J gene supplies the remainder. This sequence joins TRBV7-2 and TRBJ2-1; 14 bases line up with TRBD2. This CDR3 spans 14 amino acids. Trimming removed 3 bases from V and 8 bases from J; junction bases left unmatched: 0. Germline CDR1 SGHTA, CDR2 FQGNSA. The CDR3 bases that were read are TGTGCCAGCAGCTTGGGACTAGCGGGAGATGAG. Translated: CASSLGLAGDE. The CDR3, in full, reads CASSLGLAGDEQFF.

This clone has ten or more counts. The CDR3 end falls 3 residues outside the read, so it is completed with the germline J gene. V usage is TRBV28 and J usage is TRBJ2-7; 7 bases agree with TRBD1. V lost 6 bases to trimming and J lost 0 bases; unmatched junction nucleotides: 8. Germline V gene lookup returns CDR1 MDHEN and CDR2 SYDVKM. This CDR3 is 15 amino acids long. CDR3 region: CASRTGTGVSYEQYF. CDR3 bases read: TGTGCCAGCAGGACAGGGACCGGCGTCTCCTACGAG.

In its sample, this clone was seen many times. The CDR3 DNA, read in part, is TGTGCCAGTAGTACCGGGACAGATTATAGCAATCAGCCC. This encodes CASSTGTDYSNQP. In full, the CDR3 reads CASSTGTDYSNQPQHF. The V and J genes are TRBV19 and TRBJ1-5, with 7 bases that match TRBD1. The read comes to an end 3 residues before the CDR3 does, leaving the germline J gene to fill in the end. Germline CDR1 and CDR2: LNHDA and SQIVND (reference sequence). CDR3 length: 16 amino acids. Trimming at V came to 4 bases and at J to 0 bases, leaving 6 bases not matched to a gene.

Many counts were recorded for this clone. The read gets to within 3 residues of the CDR3 end, and the germline J gene fills in the rest. The chain has TRBV6-1 and TRBJ2-7, with 8 nucleotides matching TRBD1. The J segment lost 2 bases and the V segment lost 2 bases, leaving 11 bases of the junction unmatched. The length of the CDR3 is 17 residues. Per germline, CDR1 MNHNS and CDR2 SASEGT. The sequenced CDR3 bases are TGTGCCAGCAGTGAAAGGACAGGGCGAACCTTAACCTACGAG. It is translated as CASSERTGRTLTYE. The entire CDR3 protein reads CASSERTGRTLTYEQYF.

This clone has just a few counts. The read ends 3 residues shy of where the CDR3 ends; the end is completed using the germline J gene. This chain links TRBV2 with TRBJ1-4; 10 bases are shared with TRBD1. CDR1 SNHLY and CDR2 FYNNEI come from the germline V gene. The CDR3 is 16 residues long. With V trimmed by 5 bases and J by 8 bases, 11 bases remained unmatched. CDR3 bases read: TGTGCCAGCAGTCTCCGGGACAGGGGCTGGAGAGAAAAA. Encoded protein: CASSLRDRGWREK. The entire CDR3 protein is CASSLRDRGWREKLFF.

This clone appeared many times. The CDR3 is cut off 3 residues early in the read; its end comes from the germline J gene. The chain uses TRBV5-4 and TRBJ2-2; 9 bases match TRBD1. This CDR3 is 14 amino acids long. With V trimmed by 3 bases and J by 7 bases, 4 bases remained unmatched. Germline CDR1 SGHNT, CDR2 YYREEE (reference sequence). The CDR3 DNA, read in part, is TGTGCCAGCAGCTATCAGGACAGGGGCGGGGAG. Its protein is CASSYQDRGGE. The entire CDR3 protein reads CASSYQDRGGELFF.

In regard to this clone: The read terminates 3 residues ahead of where the CDR3 ends, so the germline J gene completes it. V gene TRBV13 combines with J gene TRBJ2-7, with D perhaps TRBD2 (5 bases). The germline CDR1 and CDR2 sequences are PRHDT and FYEKMQ (reference sequence). V shed 5 bases and J shed 1 base, with 9 bases lying between them. The CDR3 loop spans 13 amino acids. The CDR3 here is CASSLQRSYEQYF. The sequenced part of the CDR3 DNA is TGTGCCAGCAGCCTTCAGCGGTCCTACGAG.

Many counts were recorded for this clone. The read finishes 3 residues shy of the CDR3 end, and the germline J gene is used to complete it. The gene calls are TRBV15 and TRBJ1-1; no reliable D call. Trimming shortened V by 7 bases and J by 4 bases, and 16 bases separated the two germline ends. Germline V gives CDR1 LNHNV, CDR2 YYDKDF (reference sequence). The CDR3 sequence is 14 residues long. The CDR3 DNA, read in part, is TGTGCCACCACCCATGGAGGGTATGGCACTGAA. Translation gives CATTHGGYGTE. The full-length CDR3 reads as CATTHGGYGTEAFF.